The 22 T cell receptor beta chains reported below all come from one sample, sequenced in a study of cytomegalovirus exposure and HLA in healthy donors. Sequencing was performed with immunoSEQ multiplex PCR; in TCRdb, only in-frame clones are kept and a portion is missing. The sample lists approximately 160,000 clones, around four fifths seen once, with around 2.4% in the top ten. The specimen was PBMCs. Receptors were obtained from a man aged 30 to 45 in good health and CMV-seropositive.

This clone was observed once. This same CDR3 is encoded by further DNA sequences in the sample. V usage is TRBV29-1 and J usage is TRBJ1-5, with a possible D match to TRBD1 (6 bases). Germline CDR1 and CDR2: SQVTM and ANQGSEA. Deletions cut 6 bases from V and 1 base from J, with 10 bases between. This CDR3 has 13 amino acids. The CDR3 coding sequence is TGCAGCGTACAAGGACAGAGCAATCAGCCCCAGCATTTT. It encodes CSVQGQSNQPQHF.

The V and J genes are TRBV6-1 and TRBJ2-3; 11 bases line up with TRBD2. Trimming at V came to 4 bases and at J to 2 bases, leaving 8 bases not matched to a gene. Germline loops: CDR1 MNHNS, CDR2 SASEGT. This CDR3 has 17 amino acids. The DNA for the CDR3 is TGTGCCAGCAGTGTGTCGGCTAGCGGGGGGTACACAGATACGCAGTATTTT. This translates into CASSVSASGGYTDTQYF.

CDR3 nucleotide sequence: TGTGCCAGCAGGGACAGGGGATACCTGAACACTGAAGCTTTCTTT. Its translation is CASRDRGYLNTEAFF. The rearrangement joins TRBV6-5 to TRBJ1-1; 9 bases fit TRBD1. CDR1 and CDR2 (germline): MNHEY, SVGAGI. The CDR3 totals 15 residues. V dropped 6 bases and J dropped 0; count of bases not matched to a gene: 5.

For this clone: At one end the junction does not follow the germline gene, possibly because of a read error. The V gene is TRBV27, the J gene TRBJ1-2; weak D call: TRBD1 (5 bases). Germline CDR1 reads MNHEY; CDR2 reads SMNVEV (reference sequence). This CDR3 comprises 14 residues. The CDR3 DNA is TGTGCCAGCAGTGTATCGGCGGGGGGGGTCGGCTACACCTTC. Translating gives CASSVSAGGVGYTF.

This clone was seen a handful of times. This chain uses TRBV10-1 with TRBJ2-7; the match to TRBD1 covers 10 bases. Trimming took 3 bases from V and 3 from J; bases not matched to a gene: 5. There are 15 residues in the CDR3. The V gene's germline CDR1 is WNHNN and CDR2 SYGVQD (reference sequence). CDR3 residues: CASSEGTGVLYEQYF. The CDR3 DNA sequence: TGCGCCAGCAGTGAAGGGACAGGGGTCCTCTACGAGCAGTACTTC.

This chain joins TRBV7-2 and TRBJ2-1; 8 positions agree with TRBD2. V was pared by 3 bases and J by 3 bases, with 1 base of the junction left unmatched. CDR1 and CDR2 (germline): SGHTA, FQGNSA. This CDR3 is 14 amino acids long. CDR3 in DNA: TGTGCCAGCAGCTTCGCGGGGGGCTACAATGAGCAGTTCTTC. It encodes CASSFAGGYNEQFF.

The genes are TRBV9 and TRBJ2-3; 7 bases agree with TRBD1. Germline V CDR1 and CDR2: SGDLS, YYNGEE. The CDR3 length is 14 residues. V shed 4 bases and J 3 bases; nucleotides not matched to a gene: 5. CDR3 region: CASSPRGLTDTQYF. CDR3 DNA sequence: TGTGCCAGCAGCCCTAGGGGGCTGACAGATACGCAGTATTTT.

This rearrangement joins TRBV13 to TRBJ1-1, with a possible D match to TRBD1 (5 bases). Trimming took 5 bases from V and 0 from J, leaving 16 bases between them. In germline, CDR1 is PRHDT, CDR2 FYEKMQ (reference sequence). The CDR3 has 16 residues. The CDR3 coding sequence is TGTGCCAGCAGCCCCGGCGGGGCCCGTTTGAACACTGAAGCTTTCTTT. Translating gives CASSPGGARLNTEAFF.

V and J are TRBV5-1 and TRBJ2-3; 10 bases agree with TRBD2. CDR3 length: 17 amino acids. Per germline, CDR1 SGHRS and CDR2 YFSETQ. V was pared by 2 bases and J by 1 base, with 7 bases of the junction left unmatched. The CDR3 DNA is TGCGCCAGCAGCTTCGGGGCTAGCGGGGGCCGCACAGATACGCAGTATTTT. Translation: CASSFGASGGRTDTQYF. The full variable domain, its missing parts supplied by reference TRBV5-1 and TRBJ2-3, is KAGVTQTPRYLIKTRGQQVTLSCSPISGHRSVSWYQQTPGQGLQFLFEYFSETQRNKGNFPGRFSGRQFSNSRSEMNVSTLELGDSALYLCASSFGASGGRTDTQYFGPGTRLTVL.

The rearrangement links TRBV6-4 to TRBJ2-5; 12 bases are shared with TRBD1. CDR1 MRHNA and CDR2 SNTAGT come from the germline V gene. Trimming cost V 3 bases and J 5 bases; bases outside gene matches: 1. There are 14 residues in the CDR3. As DNA, the CDR3 is TGTGCCAGCAGTGAGGGACAGGGGGCGGAGACCCAGTACTTC. Its protein is CASSEGQGAETQYF.

The chain is built from TRBV9 and TRBJ2-3, with 15 bases fitting TRBD2. Germline assignment: CDR1 SGDLS and CDR2 YYNGEE. The CDR3 sequence is 16 residues long. After removal of 3 bases from V and 5 bases from J, the junction contained 4 bases not matched to a gene. CDR3 region: CASSGGTSGGLDTQYF. In DNA, the CDR3 is TGTGCCAGCAGCGGAGGGACTAGCGGGGGGTTAGATACGCAGTATTTT.

The J gene is TRBJ1-3, the V gene TRBV9, with a possible D match to TRBD1 (6 bases). V gave up 5 bases and J gave up 4 bases, with 19 bases separating them. CDR1 and CDR2 from the germline V gene are SGDLS and YYNGEE. The CDR3 is made up of 16 amino acids. The CDR3 sequence is CASSNQRAGAGNTIYF. CDR3 bases: TGTGCCAGCAGTAATCAAAGGGCAGGGGCCGGAAACACCATATATTTT.

The chain carries TRBV5-4 and TRBJ2-2; 11 nucleotides align to TRBD1. The CDR3 has 15 amino acids. CDR1 and CDR2 from the germline V gene are SGHNT and YYREEE (reference sequence). V lost 3 bases, J lost 7 bases, and 5 bases stayed unmatched. The CDR3 DNA reads TGTGCCAGCAGCTCCGGACAGGGGGCAGACGGGGAGCTGTTTTTT. It is translated as CASSSGQGADGELFF.

The chain has TRBV10-3 and TRBJ2-7; D unresolved. This CDR3 is 12 amino acids long. The V gene lost 7 bases and the J gene lost 2 bases, with 9 bases spanning the gap. CDR1 and CDR2 (germline): ENHRY, SYGVKD. CDR3 coding DNA: TGTGCCATCACCGGCACTACCTACGAGCAGTACTTC. Translation gives CAITGTTYEQYF.

The J gene is TRBJ2-1, the V gene TRBV2; D possibly corresponds to TRBD1 (5 bases). The germline gives CDR1 SNHLY, CDR2 FYNNEI. Between the trimmed V and J ends, which lost 7 bases and 3 bases, there was a span of 10 bases. The CDR3 spans 13 residues. CDR3 DNA: TGTGCCAGCACCGTCGACAGCTACAATGAGCAGTTCTTC. The encoded protein is CASTVDSYNEQFF.

The chain combines TRBV7-5 with TRBJ1-6. TRBV7-5 is designated a pseudogene. The CDR3 is made up of 19 amino acids. CDR3 sequence reads: CARSWRVRQYRTYNSPLHF. In DNA, the CDR3 is TGTGCCAGAAGCTGGCGGGTCAGACAATACCGCACCTATAATTCACCCCTCCACTTT.

The chain carries TRBV7-2 and TRBJ2-5; D unresolved. Between the trimmed V and J ends, which lost 6 bases and 1 base, there was a span of 12 bases. This CDR3 is built from 14 residues. Germline V lookup: CDR1 SGHTA, CDR2 FQGNSA. In DNA, the CDR3 is TGTGCCAGCAGGCAAACAGTTACCCAAGAGACCCAGTACTTC. Its translation is CASRQTVTQETQYF.

The CDR3 here is CASSEGLARTSTDTQYF. For the CDR3, the DNA is TGCGCCAGCAGTGAGGGACTAGCCAGAACTAGCACAGATACGCAGTATTTT. The gene calls are TRBV10-1 and TRBJ2-3, with TRBD2 matching 8 bases. The CDR3 is 17 residues long. CDR1 is WNHNN and CDR2 is SYGVQD in the germline V gene (reference sequence). V was pared by 2 bases and J by 0 bases, with 7 bases of the junction left unmatched.

This clone was recorded once. The V and J genes are TRBV5-4 and TRBJ2-2; 10 nucleotides line up with TRBD1. Trimming at V came to 8 bases and at J to 6 bases, leaving 7 bases not matched to a gene. CDR1 and CDR2 from the germline V gene are SGHNT and YYREEE (reference sequence). CDR3 size: 14 residues. CDR3 sequence reads: CASSGTGVAGELFF. The CDR3 coding sequence is TGTGCCAGTTCCGGGACAGGGGTTGCCGGGGAGCTGTTTTTT.

The chain has TRBV7-9 and TRBJ2-3; possible D gene TRBD1, 6 bases. Germline V gives CDR1 SEHNR, CDR2 FQNEAQ (reference sequence). V was cut by 1 base and J by 7 bases, with 9 bases left in between. The CDR3 extends over 13 amino acids. The CDR3 DNA reads TGTGCCAGCAGCTTAGGGGACACCAATACGCAGTATTTT. Translating it yields CASSLGDTNTQYF.

V is TRBV7-5 and J is TRBJ2-7; the DNA was not compared with TRBD1, the D call given in the table. TRBV7-5 is reported as a pseudogene. This CDR3 has 14 amino acids. CDR3 loop: CARSERQGAYEQYF. In DNA, the CDR3 is TGTGCCAGAAGCGAGCGACAGGGCGCCTACGAGCAGTACTTC.

The chain combines TRBV19 with TRBJ1-2; 7 bases align to TRBD1. The CDR3 extends over 16 amino acids. CDR1 is LNHDA and CDR2 is SQIVND in the germline V gene (reference sequence). V lost 3 bases, J lost 1 base, and 8 bases stayed unmatched. CDR3: CASSITRGRGNYGYTF. The DNA for the CDR3 is TGTGCCAGTAGTATCACAAGGGGGCGGGGTAACTATGGCTACACCTTC.